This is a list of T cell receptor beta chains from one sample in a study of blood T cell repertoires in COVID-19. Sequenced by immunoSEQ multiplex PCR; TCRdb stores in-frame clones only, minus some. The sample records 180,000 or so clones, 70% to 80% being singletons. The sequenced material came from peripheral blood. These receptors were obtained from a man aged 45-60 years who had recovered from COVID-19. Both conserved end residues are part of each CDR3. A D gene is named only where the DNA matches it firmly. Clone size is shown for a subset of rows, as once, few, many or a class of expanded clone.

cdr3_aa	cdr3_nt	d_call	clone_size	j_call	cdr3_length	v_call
CASRSGTPGEQFF	TGTGCCAGTCGATCCGGGACTCCAGGCGAGCAGTTCTTC	-	-	TRBJ2-1	13	TRBV19
CASSLDGSEGTEAFF	TGTGCCAGCAGCTTAGACGGGAGTGAGGGCACTGAAGCTTTCTTT	-	few	TRBJ1-1	15	TRBV7-2
CASSLLASGTDTQYF	TGCGCCAGCAGCTTGCTAGCGAGCGGTACAGATACGCAGTATTTT	-	few	TRBJ2-3	15	TRBV5-1
CASSVSQGYTGELFF	TGTGCCAGCAGCGTTTCGCAGGGGTACACCGGGGAGCTGTTTTTT	-	once	TRBJ2-2	15	TRBV9
CASRGATEAFF	TGTGCCAGCAGAGGGGCCACTGAAGCTTTCTTT	-	once	TRBJ1-1	11	TRBV2
CAWSRGIANEKLFF	TGTGCCTGGAGTAGAGGGATAGCTAATGAAAAACTGTTTTTT	-	-	TRBJ1-4	14	TRBV30
CASSADPGRTEAFF	TGTGCCAGCAGCGCTGACCCAGGAAGAACTGAAGCTTTCTTT	-	-	TRBJ1-1	14	TRBV9
CASSPPLDYNEQFF	TGTGCCAGCTCACCACCCCTAGACTACAATGAGCAGTTCTTC	-	-	TRBJ2-1	14	TRBV18
CASSFDWSSTDTQYF	TGTGCCAGCAGTTTTGACTGGAGTAGCACAGATACGCAGTATTTT	-	-	TRBJ2-3	15	TRBV6-5
CASSQDRSSGYYNEQFF	TGTGCCAGCAGCCAAGATCGATCTAGCGGGTACTACAATGAGCAGTTCTTC	TRBD2	-	TRBJ2-1	17	TRBV4-2
CASSLSNLDTQYF	TGTGCCAGCAGCCTTTCAAACTTAGATACGCAGTATTTT	-	-	TRBJ2-3	13	TRBV2
CAWSVGLAAYEQYF	TGTGCCTGGAGTGTAGGTCTAGCGGCCTACGAGCAGTACTTC	TRBD2	-	TRBJ2-7	14	TRBV30
CASTRRQGPSGANVLTF	TGTGCCAGTACTCGCAGACAGGGCCCCTCTGGGGCCAACGTCCTGACTTTC	TRBD1	-	TRBJ2-6	17	TRBV19
CASSDRDSAYEQYF	TGTGCCAGCAGTGACCGGGACAGTGCCTACGAGCAGTACTTC	TRBD1	-	TRBJ2-7	14	TRBV6-1
CASSQLSSGSSDTQYF	TGTGCCAGCAGCCAACTTTCTAGCGGGAGTTCAGATACGCAGTATTTT	TRBD2	-	TRBJ2-3	16	TRBV3-1/TRBV3-2